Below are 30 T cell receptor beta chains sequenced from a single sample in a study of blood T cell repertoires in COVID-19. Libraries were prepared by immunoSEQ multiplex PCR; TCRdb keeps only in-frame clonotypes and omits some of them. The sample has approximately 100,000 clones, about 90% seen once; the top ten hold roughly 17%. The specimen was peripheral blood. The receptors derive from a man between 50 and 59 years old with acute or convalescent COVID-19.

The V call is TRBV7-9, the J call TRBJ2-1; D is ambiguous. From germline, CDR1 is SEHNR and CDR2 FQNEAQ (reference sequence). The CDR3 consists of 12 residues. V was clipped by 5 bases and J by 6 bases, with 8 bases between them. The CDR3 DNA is TGTGCCAGCAGCCTGACACGCAATGAGCAGTTCTTC. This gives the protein CASSLTRNEQFF. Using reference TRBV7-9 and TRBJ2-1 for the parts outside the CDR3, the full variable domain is DTGVSQNPRHKITKRGQNVTFRCDPISEHNRLYWYRQTLGQGPEFLTYFQNEAQLEKSRLLSDRFSAERPKGSFSTLEIQRTEQGDSAMYLCASSLTRNEQFFGPGTRLTVL.

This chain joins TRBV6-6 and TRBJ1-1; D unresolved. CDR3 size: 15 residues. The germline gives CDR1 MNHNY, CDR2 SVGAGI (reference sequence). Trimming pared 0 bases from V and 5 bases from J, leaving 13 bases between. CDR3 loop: CASSYSPGVQTEAFF. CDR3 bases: TGTGCCAGCAGTTACTCTCCGGGAGTCCAGACTGAAGCTTTCTTT.

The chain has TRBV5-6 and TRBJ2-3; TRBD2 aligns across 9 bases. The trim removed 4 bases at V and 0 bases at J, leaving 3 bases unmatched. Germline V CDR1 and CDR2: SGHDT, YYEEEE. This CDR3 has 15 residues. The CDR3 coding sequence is TGTGCCAGCAGCCCTAGCGGGGTCAGCACAGATACGCAGTATTTT. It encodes CASSPSGVSTDTQYF.

The CDR3 DNA is TGCGCCAGCAGCCCAGGGTCCCACGAGCAGTACTTC. The encoded protein is CASSPGSHEQYF. V is TRBV5-1 and J is TRBJ2-7; tentative D call: TRBD1 (5 bases). This CDR3 region has 12 residues. The V gene's germline CDR1 is SGHRS and CDR2 YFSETQ. V was trimmed by 4 bases and J by 5 bases, leaving 10 bases between them.

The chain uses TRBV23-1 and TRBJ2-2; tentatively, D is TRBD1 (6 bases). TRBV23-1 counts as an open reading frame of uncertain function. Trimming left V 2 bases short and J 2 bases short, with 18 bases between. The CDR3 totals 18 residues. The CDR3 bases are TGCGCCAGCAGTCAACCCCCGGGACAAAAGATAAACACCGGGGAGCTGTTTTTT. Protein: CASSQPPGQKINTGELFF.

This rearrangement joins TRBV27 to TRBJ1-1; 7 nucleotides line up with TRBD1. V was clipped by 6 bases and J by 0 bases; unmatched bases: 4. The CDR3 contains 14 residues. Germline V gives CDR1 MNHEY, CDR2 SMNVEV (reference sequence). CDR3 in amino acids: CASRSQGLNTEAFF. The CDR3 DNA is TGTGCCAGCAGGTCACAGGGGCTGAACACTGAAGCTTTCTTT.

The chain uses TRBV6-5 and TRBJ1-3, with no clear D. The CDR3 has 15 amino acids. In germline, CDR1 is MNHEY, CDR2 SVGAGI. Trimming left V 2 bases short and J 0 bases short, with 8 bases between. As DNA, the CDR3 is TGTGCCAGCAGTTACAACAGTTACTCTGGAAACACCATATATTTT. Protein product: CASSYNSYSGNTIYF.

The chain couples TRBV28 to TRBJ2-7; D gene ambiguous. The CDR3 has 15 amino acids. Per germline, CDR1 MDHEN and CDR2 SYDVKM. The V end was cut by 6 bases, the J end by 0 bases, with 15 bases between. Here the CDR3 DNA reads TGTGCCAGCAGCCCTAGTGGATCAACCTCCTACGAGCAGTACTTC. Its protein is CASSPSGSTSYEQYF.

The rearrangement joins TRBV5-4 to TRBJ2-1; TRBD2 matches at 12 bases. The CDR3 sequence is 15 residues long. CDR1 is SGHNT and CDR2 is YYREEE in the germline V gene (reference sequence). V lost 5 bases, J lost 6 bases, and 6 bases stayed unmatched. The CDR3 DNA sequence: TGTGCCAGCAGTCTAGCGGGGGGGCCCCCCAATGAGCAGTTCTTC. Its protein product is CASSLAGGPPNEQFF.

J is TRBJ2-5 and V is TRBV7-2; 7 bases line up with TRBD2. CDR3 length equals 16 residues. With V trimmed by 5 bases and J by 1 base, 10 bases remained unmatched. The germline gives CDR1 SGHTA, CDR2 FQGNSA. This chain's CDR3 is CASSDGARGFQETQYF. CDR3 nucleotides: TGTGCCAGCAGCGACGGGGCGCGGGGGTTCCAAGAGACCCAGTACTTC.

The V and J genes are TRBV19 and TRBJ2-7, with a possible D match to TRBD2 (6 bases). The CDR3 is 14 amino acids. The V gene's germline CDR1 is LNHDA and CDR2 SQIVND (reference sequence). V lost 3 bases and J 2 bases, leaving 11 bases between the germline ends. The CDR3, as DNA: TGTGCCAGTAGTATCGGAACGGGGGCCTACGAGCAGTACTTC. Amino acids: CASSIGTGAYEQYF.

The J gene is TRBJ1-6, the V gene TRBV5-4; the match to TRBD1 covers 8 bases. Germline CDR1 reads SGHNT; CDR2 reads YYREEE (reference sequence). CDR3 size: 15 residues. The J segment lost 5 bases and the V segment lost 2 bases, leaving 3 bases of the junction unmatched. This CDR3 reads CASSLGQGNNSPLHF. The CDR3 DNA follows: TGTGCCAGCAGCTTAGGACAGGGCAATAATTCACCCCTCCACTTT.

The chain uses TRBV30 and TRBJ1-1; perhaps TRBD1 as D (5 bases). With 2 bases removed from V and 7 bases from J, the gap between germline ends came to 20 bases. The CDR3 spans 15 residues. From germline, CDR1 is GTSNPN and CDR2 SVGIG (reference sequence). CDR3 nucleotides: TGTGCCTGGAGTTCAAGGGGTCCCGCGGGGAATGAAGCTTTCTTT. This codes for CAWSSRGPAGNEAFF.

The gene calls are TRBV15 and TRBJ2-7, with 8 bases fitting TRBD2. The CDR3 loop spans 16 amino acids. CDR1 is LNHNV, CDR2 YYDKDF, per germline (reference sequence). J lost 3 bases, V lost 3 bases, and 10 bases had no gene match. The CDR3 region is CATSRGSGGLNYEQYF. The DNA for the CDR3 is TGTGCCACCAGCAGGGGCAGCGGGGGACTTAACTACGAGCAGTACTTC.

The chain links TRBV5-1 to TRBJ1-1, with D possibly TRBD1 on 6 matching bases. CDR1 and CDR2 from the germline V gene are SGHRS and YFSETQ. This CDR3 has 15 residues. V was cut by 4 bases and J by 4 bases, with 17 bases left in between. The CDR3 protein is CASSRDLQGGTEAFF. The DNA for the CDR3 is TGCGCCAGCAGCAGGGACCTTCAAGGGGGCACTGAAGCTTTCTTT.

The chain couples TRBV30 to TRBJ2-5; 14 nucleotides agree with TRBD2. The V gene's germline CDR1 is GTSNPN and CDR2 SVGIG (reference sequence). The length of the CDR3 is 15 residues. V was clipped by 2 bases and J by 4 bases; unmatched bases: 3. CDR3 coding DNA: TGTGCCTGGAGTCCCGGGACTAGCGGGAGAGAGACCCAGTACTTC. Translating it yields CAWSPGTSGRETQYF.

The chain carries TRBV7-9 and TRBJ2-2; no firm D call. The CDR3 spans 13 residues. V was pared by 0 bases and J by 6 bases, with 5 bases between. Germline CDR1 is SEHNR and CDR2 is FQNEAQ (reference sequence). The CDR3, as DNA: TGTGCCAGCAGCTTAGCCCCCGCCGGGGAGCTGTTTTTT. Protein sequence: CASSLAPAGELFF. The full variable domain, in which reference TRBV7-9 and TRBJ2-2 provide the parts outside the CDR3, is DTGVSQNPRHKITKRGQNVTFRCDPISEHNRLYWYRQTLGQGPEFLTYFQNEAQLEKSRLLSDRFSAERPKGSFSTLEIQRTEQGDSAMYLCASSLAPAGELFFGEGSRLTVL.

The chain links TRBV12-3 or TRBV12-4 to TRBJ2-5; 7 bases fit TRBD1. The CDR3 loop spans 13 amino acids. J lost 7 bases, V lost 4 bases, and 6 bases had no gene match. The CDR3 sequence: CASSSSGGVTQYF. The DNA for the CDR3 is TGTGCCAGCAGTTCTTCAGGGGGAGTGACCCAGTACTTC.

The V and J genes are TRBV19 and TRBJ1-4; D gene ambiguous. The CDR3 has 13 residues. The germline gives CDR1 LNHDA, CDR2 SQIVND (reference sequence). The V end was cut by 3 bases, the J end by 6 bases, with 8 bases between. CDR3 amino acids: CASSISSDEKLFF. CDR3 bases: TGTGCCAGTAGTATTTCCAGCGATGAAAAACTGTTTTTT.

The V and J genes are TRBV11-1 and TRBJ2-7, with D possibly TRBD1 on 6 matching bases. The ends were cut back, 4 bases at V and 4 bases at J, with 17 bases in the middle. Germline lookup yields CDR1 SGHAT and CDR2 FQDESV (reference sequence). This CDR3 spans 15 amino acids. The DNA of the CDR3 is TGTGCCAGCAGCTCTCCCTCGGACAGAAGGTACGAGCAGTACTTC. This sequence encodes CASSSPSDRRYEQYF.

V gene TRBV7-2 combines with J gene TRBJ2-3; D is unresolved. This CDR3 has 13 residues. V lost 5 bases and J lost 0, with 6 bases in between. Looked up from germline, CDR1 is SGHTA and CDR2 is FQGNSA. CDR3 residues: CASSPFSTDTQYF. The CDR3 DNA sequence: TGTGCCAGCAGCCCTTTTAGCACAGATACGCAGTATTTT.

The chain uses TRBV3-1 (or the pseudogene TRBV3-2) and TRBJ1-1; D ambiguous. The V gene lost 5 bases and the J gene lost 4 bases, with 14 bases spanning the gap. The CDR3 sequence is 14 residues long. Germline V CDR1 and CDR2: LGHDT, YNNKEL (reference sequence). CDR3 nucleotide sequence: TGTGCCAGCAGCGCAGGACTGCGGGGCACTGAAGCTTTCTTT. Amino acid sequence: CASSAGLRGTEAFF.

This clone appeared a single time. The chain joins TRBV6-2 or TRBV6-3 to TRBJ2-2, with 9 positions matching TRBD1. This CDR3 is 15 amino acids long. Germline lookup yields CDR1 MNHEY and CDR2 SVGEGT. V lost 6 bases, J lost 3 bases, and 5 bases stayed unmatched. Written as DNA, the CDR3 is TGTGCCAGCAGCTGGACAGGGGCGTACACCGGGGAGCTGTTTTTT. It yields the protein CASSWTGAYTGELFF.

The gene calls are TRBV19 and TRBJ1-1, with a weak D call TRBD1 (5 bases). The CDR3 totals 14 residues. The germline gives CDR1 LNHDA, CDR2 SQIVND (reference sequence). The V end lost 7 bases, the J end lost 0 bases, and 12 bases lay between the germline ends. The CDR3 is CASTDRRMNTEAFF. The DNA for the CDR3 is TGTGCCAGTACCGACAGACGCATGAACACTGAAGCTTTCTTT.

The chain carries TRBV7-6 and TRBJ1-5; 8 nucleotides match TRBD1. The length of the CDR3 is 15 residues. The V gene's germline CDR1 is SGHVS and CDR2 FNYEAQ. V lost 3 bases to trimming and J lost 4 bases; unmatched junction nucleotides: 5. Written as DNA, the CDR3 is TGTGCCAGCAGCTTGGGGACAGGCCAAAATCAGCCCCAGCATTTT. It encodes CASSLGTGQNQPQHF.

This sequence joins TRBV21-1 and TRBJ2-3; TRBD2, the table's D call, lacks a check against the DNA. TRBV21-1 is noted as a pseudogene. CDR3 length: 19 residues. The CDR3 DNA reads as TGTGCCAGCAGCAAACTCCGGGCGGCGACTAGCGTGAACTCAGATACGCAGTATTTT. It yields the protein CASSKLRAATSVNSDTQYF.

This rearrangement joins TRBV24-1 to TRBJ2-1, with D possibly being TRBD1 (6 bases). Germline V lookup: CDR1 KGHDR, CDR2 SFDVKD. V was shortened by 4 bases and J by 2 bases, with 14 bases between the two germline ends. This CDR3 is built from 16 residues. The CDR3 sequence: CATSDPGEGAYNEQFF. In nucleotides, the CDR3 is TGTGCCACCAGTGACCCTGGTGAGGGGGCCTACAATGAGCAGTTCTTC.

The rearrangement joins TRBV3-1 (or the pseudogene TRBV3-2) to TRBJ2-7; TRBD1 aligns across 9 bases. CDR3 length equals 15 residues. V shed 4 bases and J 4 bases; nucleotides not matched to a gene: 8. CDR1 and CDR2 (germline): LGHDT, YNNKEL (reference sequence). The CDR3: CASSLGQGNFYEQYF. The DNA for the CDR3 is TGTGCCAGCAGCCTTGGACAGGGGAATTTTTACGAGCAGTACTTC.

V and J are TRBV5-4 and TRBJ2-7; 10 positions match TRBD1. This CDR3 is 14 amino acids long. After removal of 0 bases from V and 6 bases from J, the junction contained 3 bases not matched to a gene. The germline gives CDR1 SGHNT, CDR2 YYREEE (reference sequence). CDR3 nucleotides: TGTGCCAGCAGCTTGGTAGGGACAGGGGCCGAGCAGTACTTC. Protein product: CASSLVGTGAEQYF.

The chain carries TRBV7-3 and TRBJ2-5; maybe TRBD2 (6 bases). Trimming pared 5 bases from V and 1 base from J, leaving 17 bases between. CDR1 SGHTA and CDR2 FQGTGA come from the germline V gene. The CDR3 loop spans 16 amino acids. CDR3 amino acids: CASSPSGSRGQETQYF. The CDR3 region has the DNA TGTGCCAGCAGCCCATCCGGGTCGCGGGGCCAAGAGACCCAGTACTTC.